A selection of T cell receptor beta chains follows, all from one sample in a study of blood T cell repertoires in COVID-19. Produced via immunoSEQ multiplex PCR; TCRdb's table is partial and in-frame only. The table has over 150,000 clones, around 86% seen once. What was sequenced was peripheral blood. The receptors were gathered from a man aged 60 to 75 with COVID-19, enrolled during active disease. CDR3s include the opening cysteine and the closing phenylalanine or tryptophan. The D gene is left open where the match is weak. Rows may omit the clone size; those that give it use once, few, many or a size class.

j_call: TRBJ2-2; d_call: NA; v_call: TRBV6-5; clone_size: NA; cdr3_nt: TGTGCCAGCAGTTACTGGGGAGCGGACGGGGAGCTGTTTTTT; cdr3_aa: CASSYWGADGELFF
j_call: TRBJ1-4; d_call: NA; v_call: TRBV27; clone_size: NA; cdr3_nt: TGTGCCAGCAGTTTTGTTCAGTCTGAAAAACTGTTTTTT; cdr3_aa: CASSFVQSEKLFF
j_call: TRBJ1-2; d_call: NA; v_call: TRBV19; clone_size: NA; cdr3_nt: TGTGCCAGTAGGGACTCGGGGTGGAGACTACACTATGGCTACACCTTC; cdr3_aa: CASRDSGWRLHYGYTF
j_call: TRBJ1-1; d_call: NA; v_call: TRBV6-4; clone_size: NA; cdr3_nt: TGTGCCAGCAGCCCAACAGGGAACACTGAAGCTTTCTTT; cdr3_aa: CASSPTGNTEAFF
j_call: TRBJ1-5; d_call: TRBD1; v_call: TRBV6-2/TRBV6-3; clone_size: once; cdr3_nt: TGTGCCAGCAGCCCCTGGGGGGCAGGGGGCGCGATGGGCAATCAGCCCCAGCATTTT; cdr3_aa: CASSPWGAGGAMGNQPQHF
j_call: TRBJ1-3; d_call: TRBD1; v_call: TRBV6-1; clone_size: NA; cdr3_nt: TGTGCCAGCAGTGAGATTGGACAGGGACGGGGAAACACCATATATTTT; cdr3_aa: CASSEIGQGRGNTIYF
j_call: TRBJ2-5; d_call: NA; v_call: TRBV18; clone_size: NA; cdr3_nt: TGTGCCAGCTCACCGCCCGCGGTTTCGGAGACCCAGTACTTC; cdr3_aa: CASSPPAVSETQYF
j_call: TRBJ1-6; d_call: NA; v_call: TRBV11-2; clone_size: many; cdr3_nt: TGTGCCAGCAGCTCTATAGCCGACAGATCCACGCACTTT; cdr3_aa: CASSSIADRSTHF
j_call: TRBJ1-2; d_call: TRBD1; v_call: TRBV19; clone_size: NA; cdr3_nt: TGTGCCAGTAGGACAGGGCCGCGCTATGGCTACACCTTC; cdr3_aa: CASRTGPRYGYTF
j_call: TRBJ2-1; d_call: TRBD2; v_call: TRBV12-3/TRBV12-4; clone_size: NA; cdr3_nt: TGTGCCAGCAGTTTACTACTAGCGGGAGTCCTTTTCTTC; cdr3_aa: CASSLLLAGVLFF